Here is one TCR beta chain with its context. The antigen is unknown. Germline V gene data show CDR1 as ENHRY and CDR2 as SYGVKD. The junction had 6 bases not matched to a gene; V was cut back by 3 bases and J by 10 bases. This CDR3 comprises 14 residues. The data belong to a study of vaccination and CD4 T cells after COVID-19. Whole-study findings and limits: Convalescent patients had a median approximately 83% of reactive clones appearing only post-vaccination.

Regarding treatment: approximately 9-day PBMC culture with coronavirus spike peptide pools or control peptides (ViraFEST assay). CD4+ T cells that came from the unexposed donor were collected before the COVID-19 pandemic (2011-2018). Peptide pool stimulation in ViraFEST expanded antigen-specific T cells, whose TCRs were then sequenced. CD4+ T cells that had been cultured provided DNA sequenced with the Oncomine TCR Beta short-read assay. Each CDR3 protein is one row after TCRdb ran MiXCR on the PCR reads. The data show several thousand distinct CDR3 sequences, approximately 48% seen once. This receptor was obtained from a human donor in good health. Sequencing was carried out using CD4+ T cells from blood, cultured in vitro. The chain combines TRBV10-3 with TRBJ2-1; TRBD2 agrees at 10 bases. The CDR3 region is CAISDSGRALEQFF. DNA of the CDR3: TGTGCCATCAGTGACAGCGGGAGGGCCTTGGAGCAGTTCTTC.